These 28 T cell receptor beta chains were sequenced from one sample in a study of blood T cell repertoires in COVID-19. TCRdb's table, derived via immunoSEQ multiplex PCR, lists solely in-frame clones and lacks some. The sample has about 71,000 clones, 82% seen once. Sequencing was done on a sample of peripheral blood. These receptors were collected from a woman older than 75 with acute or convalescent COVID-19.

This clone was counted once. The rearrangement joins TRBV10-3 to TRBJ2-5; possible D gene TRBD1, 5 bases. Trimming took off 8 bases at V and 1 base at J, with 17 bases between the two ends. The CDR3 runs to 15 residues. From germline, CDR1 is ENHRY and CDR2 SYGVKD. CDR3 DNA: TGTGCCATCGCCGAAGGACAACGCCTCCAAGAGACCCAGTACTTC. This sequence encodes CAIAEGQRLQETQYF.

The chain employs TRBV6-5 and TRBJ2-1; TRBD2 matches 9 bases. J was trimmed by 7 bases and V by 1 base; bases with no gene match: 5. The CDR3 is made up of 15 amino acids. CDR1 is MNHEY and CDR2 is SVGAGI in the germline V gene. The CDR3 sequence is CASSYWREGGNEQFF. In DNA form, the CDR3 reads TGTGCCAGCAGTTACTGGCGGGAGGGGGGGAATGAGCAGTTCTTC.

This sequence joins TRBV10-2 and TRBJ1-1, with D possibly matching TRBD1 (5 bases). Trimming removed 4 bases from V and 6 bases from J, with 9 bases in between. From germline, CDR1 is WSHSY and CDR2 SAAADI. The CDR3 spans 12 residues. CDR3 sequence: CASSVGQSEAFF. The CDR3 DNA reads TGCGCCAGCAGTGTGGGGCAGTCTGAAGCTTTCTTT.

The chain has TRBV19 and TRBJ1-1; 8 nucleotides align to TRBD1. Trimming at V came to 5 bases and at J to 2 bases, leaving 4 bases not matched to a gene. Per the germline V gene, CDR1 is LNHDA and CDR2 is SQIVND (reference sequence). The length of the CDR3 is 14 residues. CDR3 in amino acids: CASSLQGENTEAFF. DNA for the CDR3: TGTGCCAGTAGTCTACAGGGGGAAAACACTGAAGCTTTCTTT.

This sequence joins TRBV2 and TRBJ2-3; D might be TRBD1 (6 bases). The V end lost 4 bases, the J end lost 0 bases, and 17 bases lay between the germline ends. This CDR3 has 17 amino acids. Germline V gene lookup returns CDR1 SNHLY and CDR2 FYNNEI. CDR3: CASSGGRTASSTDTQYF. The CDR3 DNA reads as TGTGCCAGCAGTGGAGGTCGGACAGCTTCTAGCACAGATACGCAGTATTTT.

CDR3 nucleotide sequence: TGTGCCAGCAGCGTCCAAGCGGGAGGCTCCTACGAGCAGTACTTC. Protein product: CASSVQAGGSYEQYF. The V and J genes are TRBV5-6 and TRBJ2-7, with 9 bases lining up with TRBD2. The CDR3 has 15 amino acids. Trimming took 4 bases from V and 0 from J; bases not matched to a gene: 5. Germline CDR1 SGHDT, CDR2 YYEEEE.

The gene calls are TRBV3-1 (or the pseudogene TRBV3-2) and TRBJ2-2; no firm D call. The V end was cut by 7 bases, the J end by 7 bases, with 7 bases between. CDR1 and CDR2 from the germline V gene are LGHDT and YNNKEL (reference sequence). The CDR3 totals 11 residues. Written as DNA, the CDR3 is TGTGCCAGCATATCACTCGGGGAGCTGTTTTTT. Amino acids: CASISLGELFF.

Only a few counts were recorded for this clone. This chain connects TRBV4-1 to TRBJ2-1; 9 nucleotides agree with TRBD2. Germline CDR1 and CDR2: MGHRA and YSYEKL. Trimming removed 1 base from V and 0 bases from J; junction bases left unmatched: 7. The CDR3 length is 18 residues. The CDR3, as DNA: TGCGCCAGCAGCCAAGGGGGCGGGAGGGGCAGCTCCTACAATGAGCAGTTCTTC. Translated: CASSQGGGRGSSYNEQFF.

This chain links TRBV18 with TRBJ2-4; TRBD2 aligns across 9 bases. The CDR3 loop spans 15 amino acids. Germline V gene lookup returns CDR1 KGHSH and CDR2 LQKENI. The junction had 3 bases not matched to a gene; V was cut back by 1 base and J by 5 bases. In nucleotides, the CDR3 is TGTGCCAGCTCACCACTTAGCGGGAGCCAAAACATTCAGTACTTC. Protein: CASSPLSGSQNIQYF.

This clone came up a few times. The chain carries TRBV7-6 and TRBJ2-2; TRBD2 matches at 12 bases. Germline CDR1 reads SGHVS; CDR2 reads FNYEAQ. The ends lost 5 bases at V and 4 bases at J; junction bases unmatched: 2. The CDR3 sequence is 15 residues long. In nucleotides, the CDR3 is TGTGCCAGCAGCCTGACTAGCGGGAGCACCGGGGAGCTGTTTTTT. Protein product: CASSLTSGSTGELFF.

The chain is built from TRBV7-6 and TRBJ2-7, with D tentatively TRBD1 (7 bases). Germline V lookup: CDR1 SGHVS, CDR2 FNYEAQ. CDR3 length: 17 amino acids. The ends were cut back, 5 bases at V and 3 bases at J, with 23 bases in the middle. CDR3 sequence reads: CASSLVGGQTGFYEQYF. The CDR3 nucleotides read TGTGCCAGCAGCCTAGTGGGGGGCCAGACAGGGTTCTACGAGCAGTACTTC.

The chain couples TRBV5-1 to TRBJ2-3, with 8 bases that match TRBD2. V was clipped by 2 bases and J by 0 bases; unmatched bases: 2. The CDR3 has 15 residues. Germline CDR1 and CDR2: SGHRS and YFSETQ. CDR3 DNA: TGCGCCAGCAGCTTAAGCGGGGGTAGCACAGATACGCAGTATTTT. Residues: CASSLSGGSTDTQYF.

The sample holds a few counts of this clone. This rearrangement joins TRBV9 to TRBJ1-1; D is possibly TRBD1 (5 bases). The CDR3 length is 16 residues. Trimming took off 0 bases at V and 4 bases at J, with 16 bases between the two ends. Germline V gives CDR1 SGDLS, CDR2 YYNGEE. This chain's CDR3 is CASSVAASGMSTEAFF. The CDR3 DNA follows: TGTGCCAGCAGCGTAGCCGCTTCAGGGATGTCCACTGAAGCTTTCTTT.

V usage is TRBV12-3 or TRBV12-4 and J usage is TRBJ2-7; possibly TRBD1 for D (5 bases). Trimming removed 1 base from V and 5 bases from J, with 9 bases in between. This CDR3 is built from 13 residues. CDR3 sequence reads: CASSLVSGNEQYF. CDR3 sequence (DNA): TGTGCCAGCAGTTTAGTTTCAGGGAACGAGCAGTACTTC.

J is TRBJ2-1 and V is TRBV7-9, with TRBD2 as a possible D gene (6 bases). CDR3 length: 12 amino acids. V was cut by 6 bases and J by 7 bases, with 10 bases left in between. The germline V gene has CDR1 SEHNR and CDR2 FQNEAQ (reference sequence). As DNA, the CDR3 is TGTGCCAGCAGGCCCGGGAGAAATGAGCAGTTCTTC. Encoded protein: CASRPGRNEQFF.

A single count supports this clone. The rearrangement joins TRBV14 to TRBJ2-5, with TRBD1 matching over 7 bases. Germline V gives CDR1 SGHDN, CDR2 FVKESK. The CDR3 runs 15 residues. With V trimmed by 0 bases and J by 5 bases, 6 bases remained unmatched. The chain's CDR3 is CASSQDNRGSETQYF. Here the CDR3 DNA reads TGTGCCAGCAGCCAAGATAACAGGGGATCGGAGACCCAGTACTTC.

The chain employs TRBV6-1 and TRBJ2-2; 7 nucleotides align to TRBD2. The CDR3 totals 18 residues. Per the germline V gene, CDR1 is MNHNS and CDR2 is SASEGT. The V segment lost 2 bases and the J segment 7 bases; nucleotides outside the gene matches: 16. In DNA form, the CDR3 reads TGTGCCAGCAGTGAAACCCCTGGGTCGTCGTGGGGGGGCGGGGAGCTGTTTTTT. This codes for CASSETPGSSWGGGELFF.

CDR3 DNA: TGTGCCAGCAGACAGAGCGGGAGCAGGGTCAATGAGCAGTTCTTC. Translated, it gives CASRQSGSRVNEQFF. The rearrangement joins TRBV7-2 to TRBJ2-1; 8 bases are shared with TRBD2. The CDR3 is 15 amino acids. Germline lookup yields CDR1 SGHTA and CDR2 FQGNSA. V lost 6 bases to trimming and J lost 6 bases; unmatched junction nucleotides: 10.

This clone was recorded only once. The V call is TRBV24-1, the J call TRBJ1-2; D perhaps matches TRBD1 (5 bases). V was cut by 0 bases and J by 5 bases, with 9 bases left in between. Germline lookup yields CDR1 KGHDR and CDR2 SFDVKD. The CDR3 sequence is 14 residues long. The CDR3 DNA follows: TGTGCCACCAGTGATTTGCAAAGGGGTTATGGCTACACCTTC. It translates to CATSDLQRGYGYTF.

In DNA, the CDR3 is TGTGCCAGCAGCCCACGGGAGACCCAGTACTTC. This codes for CASSPRETQYF. The gene calls are TRBV7-6 and TRBJ2-5; no firm D call. V was trimmed by 5 bases and J by 5 bases, leaving 6 bases between them. Germline V lookup: CDR1 SGHVS, CDR2 FNYEAQ. This CDR3 has 11 residues.

The CDR3 region is CSVGDIVWNTEAFF. CDR3 nucleotides: TGCAGCGTGGGGGACATCGTTTGGAACACTGAAGCTTTCTTT. J is TRBJ1-1 and V is TRBV29-1; maybe TRBD1 (6 bases). Looked up from germline, CDR1 is SQVTM and CDR2 is ANQGSEA. V lost 6 bases to trimming and J lost 1 base, with 15 bases between them. The CDR3 contains 14 residues.

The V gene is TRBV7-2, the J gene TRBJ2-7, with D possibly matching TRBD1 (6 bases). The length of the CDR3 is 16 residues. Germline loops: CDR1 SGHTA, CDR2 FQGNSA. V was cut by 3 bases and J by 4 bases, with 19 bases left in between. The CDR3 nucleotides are TGTGCCAGCAGCTTCGGACAAAGAAGGGGGTCTTACGAGCAGTACTTC. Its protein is CASSFGQRRGSYEQYF.

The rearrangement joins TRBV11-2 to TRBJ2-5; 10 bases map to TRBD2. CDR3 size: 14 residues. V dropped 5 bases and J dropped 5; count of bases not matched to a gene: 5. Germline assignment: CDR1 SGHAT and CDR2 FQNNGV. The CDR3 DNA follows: TGTGCCAGCAGCCCTAGCGGGAGAGGGGAGACCCAGTACTTC. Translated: CASSPSGRGETQYF.

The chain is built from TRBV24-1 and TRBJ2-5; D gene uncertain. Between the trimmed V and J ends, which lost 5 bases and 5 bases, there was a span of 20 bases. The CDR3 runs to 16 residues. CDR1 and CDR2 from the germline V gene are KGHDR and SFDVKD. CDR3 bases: TGTGCCACCAGTGGACCGGGTCCCAGTTTGCGGGAGACCCAGTACTTC. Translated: CATSGPGPSLRETQYF.

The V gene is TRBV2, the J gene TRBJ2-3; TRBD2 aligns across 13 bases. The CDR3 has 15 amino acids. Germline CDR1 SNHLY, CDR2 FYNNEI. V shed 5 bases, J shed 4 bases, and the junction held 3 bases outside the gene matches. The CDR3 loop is CASSTSGRAADTQYF. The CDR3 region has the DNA TGTGCCAGCAGTACTAGCGGGAGGGCTGCAGATACGCAGTATTTT.

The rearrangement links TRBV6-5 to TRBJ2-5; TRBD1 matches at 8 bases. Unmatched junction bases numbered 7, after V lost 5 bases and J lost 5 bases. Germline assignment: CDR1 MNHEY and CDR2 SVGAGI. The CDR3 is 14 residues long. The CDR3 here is CASSRGQGGETQYF. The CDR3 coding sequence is TGTGCCAGCAGTCGAGGACAGGGTGGCGAGACCCAGTACTTC.

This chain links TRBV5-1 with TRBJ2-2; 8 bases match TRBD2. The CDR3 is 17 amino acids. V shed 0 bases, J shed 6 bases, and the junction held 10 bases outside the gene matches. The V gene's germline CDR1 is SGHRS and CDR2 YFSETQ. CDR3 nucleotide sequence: TGCGCCAGCAGCTTGGGTAAAGCGGGAGTGCACGCCGGGGAGCTGTTTTTT. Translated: CASSLGKAGVHAGELFF.

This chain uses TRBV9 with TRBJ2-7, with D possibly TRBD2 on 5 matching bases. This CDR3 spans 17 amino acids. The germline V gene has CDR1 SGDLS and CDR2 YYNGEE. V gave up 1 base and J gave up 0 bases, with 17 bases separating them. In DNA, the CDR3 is TGTGCCAGCAGCGTAAACCCCTTGGTGGGGAGCTCCTACGAGCAGTACTTC. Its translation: CASSVNPLVGSSYEQYF.